A single sample is the source of the 10 T cell receptor beta chains below, sequenced in a study of tumor and adjacent non-tumor tissue in lung cancer. TCRbeta libraries were built with three rounds of nested PCR, modified from ARM-PCR. MiXCR was run by TCRdb on the multiplex PCR reads, yielding one entry per CDR3 protein. The sample includes tens of thousands of distinct CDR3 sequences, around four fifths of them seen just once. RNA was extracted from bulk tissue without any cell sorting. The sample taken for sequencing was lung tumor tissue. These receptor sequences come from a woman between 50 and 59 years old with non-small cell lung cancer.

Points on this clonotype: One end of the junction is discordant with germline, which a read error may explain. J is TRBJ2-3 and V is TRBV12-3 or TRBV12-4; 9 nucleotides match TRBD2. The CDR3 loop spans 17 amino acids. The CDR3 loop is CASSFPRGDSGRDTQYF. Written as DNA, the CDR3 is TGTGCCAGTAGTTTTCCAAGGGGGGATAGCGGGAGAGATACGCAGTATTTT.

This clonotype was seen ten or more times. The chain carries TRBV29-1 and TRBJ2-5; D is perhaps TRBD1 (6 bases). The CDR3 consists of 12 residues. CDR1 is SQVTM, CDR2 ANQGSEA, per germline. CDR3 region: CVSRDNSETQYF. The DNA for the CDR3 is TGCGTAAGCAGGGACAACTCGGAGACCCAGTACTTC. Variable domain in full (rest from reference TRBV29-1 and TRBJ2-5): SAVISQKPSRDICQRGTSLTIQCQVDSQVTMMFWYRQQPGQSLTLIATANQGSEATYESGFVIDKFPISRPNLTFSTLTVSNMSPEDSSIYLCVSRDNSETQYFGPGTRLLVL.

There are a few counts of this clonotype. V is TRBV21-1 and J is TRBJ1-6; the D call in the table, TRBD1, was not verified against the DNA. TRBV21-1 has pseudogene status. The CDR3 has 16 residues. CDR3 sequence (DNA): TGTGCCAGCAGCGGCCCTGGGGACAGCGACAATTCACCCCTCCACTTT. Translation gives CASSGPGDSDNSPLHF.

A word on this clonotype: A read error may account for a junction end that differs from germline. The rearrangement joins TRBV10-3 to TRBJ2-2; 9 nucleotides match TRBD1. The CDR3 is 15 residues long. Germline V lookup: CDR1 ENHRY, CDR2 SYGVKD. The CDR3 protein is CAITGQGPNTGELSF. In DNA, the CDR3 is TGTGCCATCACGGGACAGGGCCCGAACACCGGTGAGCTGTCTTTT.

About this clonotype itself: The junction does not match germline at one end; this may be a read error. The chain recombines TRBV7-2 with TRBJ2-5; 8 nucleotides line up with TRBD2. This CDR3 is 16 amino acids long. Looked up from germline, CDR1 is SGHTA and CDR2 is FQGNSA. CDR3 sequence reads: CASSLVWSGGVETQYF. The DNA of the CDR3 is TGTGCCAGTAGCTTAGTATGGAGCGGGGGTGTTGAGACCCAGTACTTC.

Note on this clonotype: At one end, the junction sequence differs from germline, possibly due to a read error. CDR3 in amino acids: CDSSRGQRMGAFF. CDR3 nucleotide sequence: TGTGACAGCAGTCGGGGACAGAGAATGGGGGCTTTCTTT. The chain links TRBV6-5 to TRBJ1-1; TRBD1 matches 7 bases. The CDR3 has 13 residues. The germline CDR1 and CDR2 sequences are MNHEY and SVGAGI.

Worth noting for this clonotype: The conserved final phenylalanine or tryptophan is absent from the CDR3, which likely points to a read error. This sequence joins TRBV20-1 and TRBJ2-1; tentative D call: TRBD2 (5 bases). This CDR3 comprises 14 residues. CDR1 DFQATT and CDR2 SNEGSKA come from the germline V gene (reference sequence). Deletions cut 4 bases from V and 3 bases from J, with 13 bases between. This CDR3 reads CSANSESSYNEQFL. The DNA for the CDR3 is TGCAGTGCTAATAGCGAGAGTAGCTACAATGAGCAGTTCTTA.

The chain recombines TRBV5-1 with TRBJ1-2; tentatively, D is TRBD1 (5 bases). The CDR3 is made up of 12 amino acids. The V gene's germline CDR1 is SGHRS and CDR2 YFSETQ. Between the trimmed V and J ends, which lost 6 bases and 9 bases, there was a span of 15 bases. Here the CDR3 reads CASTTIGDSYTF. As DNA, the CDR3 is TGCGCCAGCACCACGATAGGGGATAGCTACACCTTC.

Comments on this clonotype: No conserved phenylalanine or tryptophan ends this CDR3, so it is likely a read error. The rearrangement uses TRBV4-2 and TRBJ2-1; the D gene could be TRBD1 or TRBD2 (6 bases each). CDR1 is LGHNA, CDR2 YNFKEQ, per germline. The CDR3 contains 17 residues. Written as DNA, the CDR3 is TGTGCCCGCAGCCAAGAGGGGGGTGGCGGGCCCTACCATGAGCAGTTCTTA. Its protein product is CARSQEGGGGPYHEQFL.

Worth noting for this clonotype: Its ends do not fully match the called genes, so a read error is possible. The genes are TRBV29-1 and TRBJ2-2; no reliable D call. The CDR3 sequence is 12 residues long. CDR1 is SQVTM, CDR2 ANQGSEA, per germline. The CDR3 spells CSVCRNIGELFF. DNA of the CDR3: TGCAGTGTTTGTCGGAACATCGGGGAGCTGTTTTTT.